This is a list of T cell receptor beta chains from one sample in a study of CD8 T cells in ankylosing spondylitis. TCRdb redid the calling of the 5' RACE reads with MiXCR, one entry per CDR3 protein. The data contain approximately 440,000 distinct CDR3 sequences, approximately 17% of them seen just once; the ten biggest clones take up 0.95% to 1.1%. Sequenced: blood, either unsorted or a sorted T cell fraction (not recorded which). These receptors all come from a male donor with ankylosing spondylitis. Each CDR3 is given with its conserved first and last residue. D genes are given only for firm matches. Size values are once, few and many counts, or a class for expanded clones, and some rows have none.

TRBV10-3	TRBJ2-1	TRBD2	NA	CAISGGLAGGPRSGEQFF	TGTGCCATCAGTGGGGGACTAGCGGGAGGTCCCCGCAGCGGTGAGCAGTTCTTC
TRBV20-1	TRBJ2-5	TRBD2	NA	CSVTRSREGQAQYF	TGCAGTGTCACAAGGTCACGGGAGGGCCAGGCCCAGTACTTC
TRBV20-1	TRBJ2-1	TRBD1	NA	CSARDFLRGQFYNEQFF	TGCAGTGCTAGAGATTTTCTCCGGGGACAGTTCTACAATGAGCAGTTCTTC
TRBV20-1	TRBJ1-1	NA	NA	CSASAGKGAFF	TGCAGTGCTTCAGCGGGGAAAGGAGCTTTCTTT
TRBV27	TRBJ2-5	NA	NA	CASSPPEWGRQYF	TGTGCCAGCAGTCCACCGGAATGGGGACGCCAGTACTTC
TRBV7-2	TRBJ2-7	NA	few	CASSRPGTTYEQYF	TGTGCCAGCAGCCGTCCGGGGACCACCTACGAGCAGTACTTC
TRBV20-1	TRBJ2-3	NA	once	CSAFRLAGTDTQYF	TGCAGTGCTTTTCGACTCGCGGGCACAGATACGCAGTATTTT
TRBV12-3/TRBV12-4	TRBJ1-5	NA	NA	CASSPRTAGNQPQHF	TGTGCCAGCAGTCCCCGGACCGCTGGAAATCAGCCCCAGCATTTT
TRBV24-1	TRBJ2-3	NA	NA	CATSDSGPSDTQYF	TGTGCCACCAGTGACAGCGGACCCTCAGATACGCAGTATTTT
TRBV4-3	TRBJ2-1	TRBD1	many	CASSLKQGNEQFF	TGCGCCAGCAGCCTAAAACAGGGGAATGAGCAGTTCTTC
TRBV4-3	TRBJ2-7	TRBD2	few	CASSQDAGSLAYYEQYF	TGCGCCAGCAGCCAAGATGCTGGTTCACTAGCGTACTACGAGCAGTACTTC
TRBV20-1	TRBJ2-1	TRBD1	NA	CSATDRGSYNEQFF	TGCAGTGCTACCGACAGGGGATCCTACAATGAGCAGTTCTTC
TRBV6-2/TRBV6-3	TRBJ2-1	NA	few	CASSYKRQTNEQFF	TGTGCCAGCAGTTACAAGCGGCAGACCAATGAGCAGTTCTTC
TRBV6-1	TRBJ1-6	TRBD1	few	CASSDAGGPNSPLHF	TGTGCCAGCAGTGACGCAGGGGGGCCGAATTCACCCCTCCACTTT
TRBV10-3	TRBJ1-2	TRBD1	NA	CAISSDRENYGYTF	TGTGCCATCAGCTCAGACAGGGAAAACTATGGCTACACCTTC
TRBV18	TRBJ1-1	NA	NA	CASSPPPMNTEAFF	TGTGCCAGCTCACCACCTCCGATGAACACTGAAGCTTTCTTT
TRBV12-3/TRBV12-4	TRBJ2-3	TRBD2	NA	CASSGNPGLAGADTQYF	TGTGCCAGCAGTGGAAACCCCGGTTTAGCGGGAGCAGATACGCAGTATTTT
TRBV7-9	TRBJ1-1	NA	NA	CASSPFGDMNTEAFF	TGTGCCAGCAGCCCCTTTGGTGATATGAACACTGAAGCTTTCTTT
TRBV18	TRBJ2-1	NA	few	CASSPQARFGEQFF	TGTGCCAGCTCACCACAGGCAAGATTTGGTGAGCAGTTCTTC
TRBV2	TRBJ2-7	NA	few	CASSAGLSSYEQYF	TGTGCCAGCAGTGCGGGACTGAGCTCCTACGAGCAGTACTTC
TRBV12-3/TRBV12-4	TRBJ1-4	NA	few	CASSLTGKGGEKLFF	TGTGCCAGCAGTTTAACAGGGAAGGGGGGGGAAAAACTGTTTTTT
TRBV28	TRBJ1-5	NA	NA	CASGLSNQPQHF	TGTGCCAGCGGTTTGTCGAATCAGCCCCAGCATTTT
TRBV3-1	TRBJ1-5	TRBD1	NA	CASSPTGGSNQPQHF	TGTGCCAGCAGCCCGACAGGGGGCAGCAATCAGCCCCAGCATTTT
TRBV12-3/TRBV12-4	TRBJ1-1	NA	few	CASSLYVSAKNTEAFF	TGTGCCAGCAGTTTATATGTTTCGGCAAAGAACACTGAAGCTTTCTTT
TRBV6-1	TRBJ1-1	NA	NA	CASLPGGSNTEAFF	TGTGCCAGCCTGCCGGGGGGTTCGAACACTGAAGCTTTCTTT
TRBV5-6	TRBJ2-7	NA	few	CASSLEGFPYEQYF	TGTGCCAGCAGCTTGGAGGGGTTTCCCTACGAGCAGTACTTC
TRBV5-1	TRBJ2-1	NA	few	CASKLGGNSYNEQFF	TGCGCCAGCAAGCTTGGGGGTAACTCCTACAATGAGCAGTTCTTC
TRBV20-1	TRBJ1-6	NA	many	CSARDEKGSYNSPLHF	TGCAGTGCTAGAGATGAGAAGGGCTCCTATAATTCACCCCTCCACTTT
TRBV20-1	TRBJ1-2	NA	few	CTSGDGYTF	TGCACCTCGGGGGATGGCTACACCTTC
TRBV12-3/TRBV12-4	TRBJ1-5	TRBD1	few	CASSLGDRERGQPQHF	TGTGCCAGCAGTTTAGGGGACAGGGAAAGAGGTCAGCCCCAGCATTTT
TRBV28	TRBJ2-7	NA	few	CASSLDGKTYEQYF	TGTGCCAGCAGTTTAGACGGGAAGACCTACGAGCAGTACTTC
TRBV10-3	TRBJ2-1	NA	many	CAISERGNEQFF	TGTGCCATCAGTGAGAGGGGGAATGAGCAGTTCTTC
TRBV6-1	TRBJ2-2	NA	NA	CASRTDRNTGELFF	TGTGCCAGCAGGACGGACAGGAACACCGGGGAGCTGTTTTTT
TRBV9	TRBJ2-7	TRBD2	NA	CASSVEAGSSYEQYF	TGTGCCAGCAGCGTAGAAGCGGGAAGCTCCTACGAGCAGTACTTC
TRBV6-2/TRBV6-3	TRBJ2-2	TRBD1	few	CASSYPVGTGNTGELFF	TGTGCCAGCAGTTACCCGGTAGGGACAGGGAACACCGGGGAGCTGTTTTTT
TRBV30	TRBJ2-3	NA	few	CAWSIGGPPDTQYF	TGTGCCTGGAGTATCGGGGGGCCCCCAGATACGCAGTATTTT
TRBV5-5	TRBJ2-4	NA	NA	CASSEGRRSSLAKNIQYF	TGTGCCAGCAGCGAGGGACGGAGGAGTAGTCTAGCCAAAAACATTCAGTACTTC
TRBV3-1	TRBJ2-1	TRBD2	NA	CASSQGGTSGRRNEQFF	TGTGCCAGCAGCCAAGGGGGGACTAGCGGGAGGAGGAATGAGCAGTTCTTC
TRBV20-1	TRBJ2-1	NA	few	CSAIGQSSYNEQFF	TGCAGTGCTATAGGGCAGTCCTCCTACAATGAGCAGTTCTTC
TRBV28	TRBJ1-1	NA	NA	CASSLLGQANTEAFF	TGTGCCAGCAGTTTATTAGGACAAGCTAACACTGAAGCTTTCTTT
TRBV25-1	TRBJ2-7	NA	few	CASSELDRGEQYF	TGTGCCAGCAGTGAATTGGATCGAGGCGAGCAGTACTTC
TRBV18	TRBJ1-2	TRBD1	few	CASSLNLPGGQGVDGYTF	TGTGCCAGCTCACTCAATCTCCCTGGAGGACAGGGGGTAGATGGCTACACCTTC
TRBV7-7	TRBJ2-3	NA	NA	CASSLAGPGTDTQYF	TGTGCCAGCAGCTTAGCGGGACCGGGGACAGATACGCAGTATTTT
TRBV5-1	TRBJ1-6	NA	many	CASSLAGTANSPLHF	TGCGCCAGCAGCTTGGCCGGGACGGCAAATTCACCCCTCCACTTT
TRBV28	TRBJ2-6	NA	few	CASSSPGGANVLTF	TGTGCCAGCAGTTCCCCGGGAGGGGCCAACGTCCTGACTTTC
TRBV11-2	TRBJ2-7	NA	few	CASRSGGEQYF	TGTGCCAGCAGATCAGGCGGGGAGCAGTACTTC
TRBV6-1	TRBJ2-1	TRBD1	few	CASNKNLGTGAYNEQFF	TGTGCCAGCAACAAAAACCTTGGGACAGGGGCCTACAATGAGCAGTTCTTC
TRBV5-1	TRBJ1-4	TRBD1	NA	CASSPLGGGASEKLFF	TGCGCCAGCAGCCCCCTGGGAGGGGGCGCGTCCGAAAAACTGTTTTTT
TRBV2	TRBJ2-3	TRBD2	many	CASSETSGRVTDTQYF	TGTGCCAGCAGTGAAACTAGCGGGAGGGTCACAGATACGCAGTATTTT
TRBV4-2	TRBJ1-2	NA	few	CASSPGDFTAGYGYTF	TGTGCCAGCAGCCCAGGGGACTTTACAGCAGGTTATGGCTACACCTTC
TRBV5-1	TRBJ2-1	NA	NA	CASSLEGSEQFF	TGCGCCAGCAGCTTGGAAGGGAGTGAGCAGTTCTTC
TRBV10-3	TRBJ2-1	TRBD2	NA	CAISALAGTYNEQFF	TGTGCCATCAGTGCCCTAGCGGGGACCTACAATGAGCAGTTCTTC
TRBV7-2	TRBJ2-5	NA	NA	CASSLLTPKETQYF	TGTGCCAGCAGCTTGTTGACTCCTAAAGAGACCCAGTACTTC
TRBV12-3/TRBV12-4	TRBJ2-1	NA	NA	CASSFRARDNEQFF	TGTGCCAGCAGTTTTAGGGCCAGAGACAATGAGCAGTTCTTC
TRBV4-3	TRBJ2-7	TRBD2	NA	CASSQGLTSGEASYEQYF	TGCGCCAGCAGCCAAGGCCTCACTAGCGGGGAAGCCTCCTACGAGCAGTACTTC